The T cell receptor (beta chain) described here comes from a study of technical replicates of blood from a few donors. CDR1 and CDR2 from the germline V gene are LGHNA and YSLEER. Trimming stripped 5 bases from V and 4 bases from J, with 11 bases between. The CDR3 consists of 13 residues. The protocol was immunoSEQ multiplex PCR, while the TCRdb copy is restricted to in-frame clones and leaves out a portion. The data hold about 73,000 clones, with 90% observed a single time. The chain recombines TRBV4-3 with TRBJ2-5, with TRBD2 as a possible D gene (7 bases). This TCR derives from a human donor in good health. Some clones in this sample may be carry-over from other donors' samples. The material sequenced was PBMCs. The CDR3 spells CASSTRGGETQYF. CDR3 nucleotides: TGCGCCAGCAGCACTAGGGGGGGAGAGACCCAGTACTTC.